A single sample gave rise to the 17 T cell receptor beta chains below, sequenced in a study of identifying expanded T cells in peripheral blood. Sequenced by immunoSEQ multiplex PCR; TCRdb stores in-frame clones only, minus some. The sample lists just over 90,000 clones; roughly 86% were seen once. The sample comprised blood. These receptor sequences come from a person between 18 and 75 years old in good health.

V and J are TRBV4-3 and TRBJ1-5; perhaps TRBD1 as D (5 bases). Trimming removed 0 bases from V and 7 bases from J, with 10 bases in between. This CDR3 spans 14 amino acids. CDR1 and CDR2 from the germline V gene are LGHNA and YSLEER. CDR3 in amino acids: CASSQEWGSQPQHF. CDR3 DNA: TGCGCCAGCAGCCAAGAATGGGGCAGCCAGCCCCAGCATTTT.

This chain joins TRBV7-9 and TRBJ1-2; D gene unclear. Germline CDR1 reads SEHNR; CDR2 reads FQNEAQ (reference sequence). Trimming removed 3 bases from V and 4 bases from J, with 12 bases in between. This CDR3 spans 14 amino acids. The CDR3 protein is CASSLGTSGYGYTF. As DNA, the CDR3 is TGTGCCAGCAGCTTGGGAACCTCCGGCTATGGCTACACCTTC.

V is TRBV15 and J is TRBJ2-7, with a tentative D call TRBD2 (6 bases). V lost 8 bases to trimming and J lost 5 bases, with 22 bases between them. CDR1 is LNHNV and CDR2 is YYDKDF in the germline V gene (reference sequence). There are 15 residues in the CDR3. The CDR3: CATPTPGGGPHEQYF. The CDR3 DNA follows: TGTGCCACCCCTACCCCCGGCGGAGGGCCCCACGAGCAGTACTTC.

The rearrangement uses TRBV30 and TRBJ2-1, with D possibly being TRBD2 (6 bases). The CDR3 has 15 amino acids. Per the germline V gene, CDR1 is GTSNPN and CDR2 is SVGIG (reference sequence). V lost 4 bases to trimming and J lost 3 bases, with 16 bases between them. The CDR3 bases are TGTGCCTGGAAGTCGTACGGCGGGGACTACAATGAGCAGTTCTTC. This gives the protein CAWKSYGGDYNEQFF.

The chain uses TRBV4-2 and TRBJ1-2; D not resolved. V was clipped by 0 bases and J by 4 bases, with 6 bases between them. The germline CDR1 and CDR2 sequences are LGHNA and YNFKEQ. The CDR3 spans 13 residues. CDR3 in DNA: TGTGCCAGCAGCCAAGACCGACTCTATGGCTACACCTTC. It translates to CASSQDRLYGYTF.

The V call is TRBV28, the J call TRBJ2-5; 9 bases fit TRBD2. The CDR3 loop spans 16 amino acids. The germline CDR1 and CDR2 sequences are MDHEN and SYDVKM. The V gene end was trimmed by 6 bases and the J gene end by 4 bases; junction bases not matched to a gene: 12. The CDR3 DNA sequence: TGTGCCAGCAGATCTCGTGGCGCGGGAGGGTTAGAGACCCAGTACTTC. Protein: CASRSRGAGGLETQYF.

This chain connects TRBV5-1 to TRBJ2-1; D is perhaps TRBD2 (6 bases). V shed 6 bases and J shed 0 bases, with 13 bases lying between them. The CDR3 totals 15 residues. The germline gives CDR1 SGHRS, CDR2 YFSETQ. CDR3: CASNNLGGSYNEQFF. The CDR3 bases are TGCGCCAGCAACAACCTGGGGGGCTCCTACAATGAGCAGTTCTTC. The full variable domain, rest sourced from reference TRBV5-1 and TRBJ2-1, is KAGVTQTPRYLIKTRGQQVTLSCSPISGHRSVSWYQQTPGQGLQFLFEYFSETQRNKGNFPGRFSGRQFSNSRSEMNVSTLELGDSALYLCASNNLGGSYNEQFFGPGTRLTVL.

This rearrangement joins TRBV27 to TRBJ2-7; perhaps TRBD1 as D (6 bases). CDR1 and CDR2 (germline): MNHEY, SMNVEV (reference sequence). The CDR3 runs 16 residues. Trimming cost V 8 bases and J 0 bases, with 20 bases left between them. CDR3 residues: CASWGARGGSSYEQYF. The CDR3 coding sequence is TGTGCCAGCTGGGGAGCCAGGGGCGGAAGCTCCTACGAGCAGTACTTC.

The chain joins TRBV27 to TRBJ2-5; tentatively, D is TRBD2 (6 bases). V was pared by 0 bases and J by 2 bases, with 7 bases between. CDR3 length equals 14 residues. Germline V gene lookup returns CDR1 MNHEY and CDR2 SMNVEV (reference sequence). Here the CDR3 DNA reads TGTGCCAGCAGTTTATCCCTAGCGCAAGAGACCCAGTACTTC. It yields the protein CASSLSLAQETQYF.

The chain combines TRBV5-1 with TRBJ1-4; the D is unclear. V lost 1 base to trimming and J lost 8 bases, with 3 bases between them. Germline loops: CDR1 SGHRS, CDR2 YFSETQ. The CDR3 sequence is 11 residues long. CDR3 region: CASSLKEKLFF. In DNA form, the CDR3 reads TGCGCCAGCAGCTTGAAGGAAAAACTGTTTTTT. Supplemented by reference TRBV5-1 and TRBJ1-4, the full variable domain reads KAGVTQTPRYLIKTRGQQVTLSCSPISGHRSVSWYQQTPGQGLQFLFEYFSETQRNKGNFPGRFSGRQFSNSRSEMNVSTLELGDSALYLCASSLKEKLFFGSGTQLSVL.

The chain combines TRBV5-4 with TRBJ2-1, with TRBD1 as a possible D gene (5 bases). Germline V lookup: CDR1 SGHNT, CDR2 YYREEE (reference sequence). V lost 5 bases to trimming and J lost 6 bases, with 9 bases between them. There are 12 residues in the CDR3. The CDR3 is CASRVDSNEQFF. The CDR3 bases are TGTGCCAGCAGGGTAGACAGCAATGAGCAGTTCTTC.

This rearrangement joins TRBV2 to TRBJ1-2; D is unresolved. The length of the CDR3 is 13 residues. CDR1 is SNHLY and CDR2 is FYNNEI in the germline V gene. Trimming shortened V by 0 bases and J by 4 bases, and 6 bases separated the two germline ends. The CDR3 is CASSEAGGYGYTF. DNA for the CDR3: TGTGCCAGCAGTGAAGCCGGCGGCTATGGCTACACCTTC. Using reference TRBV2 and TRBJ1-2 for the parts outside the CDR3, the full variable domain is EPEVTQTPSHQVTQMGQEVILRCVPISNHLYFYWYRQILGQKVEFLVSFYNNEISEKSEIFDDQFSVERPDGSNFTLKIRSTKLEDSAMYFCASSEAGGYGYTFGSGTRLTVV.

The genes are TRBV6-4 and TRBJ2-7; weak D call: TRBD2 (5 bases). The V gene's germline CDR1 is MRHNA and CDR2 SNTAGT. Trimming removed 8 bases at V and 5 bases at J, with 16 bases between. The CDR3 totals 13 residues. Here the CDR3 DNA reads TGTGCCAGCCACCTGGCGGGTTCAGACGAGCAGTACTTC. Translating it yields CASHLAGSDEQYF.

J is TRBJ2-7 and V is TRBV6-6, with D possibly matching TRBD1 (7 bases). Germline CDR1 MNHNY, CDR2 SVGAGI (reference sequence). Between the trimmed V and J ends, which lost 6 bases and 5 bases, there was a span of 20 bases. The CDR3 is made up of 15 amino acids. CDR3 loop: CASRSRQGGGHEQYF. The CDR3 region has the DNA TGTGCCAGCAGGTCCCGACAGGGAGGAGGGCACGAGCAGTACTTC.

This chain joins TRBV29-1 and TRBJ2-3, with 7 nucleotides matching TRBD2. Trimming at V came to 3 bases and at J to 2 bases, leaving 17 bases not matched to a gene. This CDR3 contains 18 residues. CDR1 SQVTM and CDR2 ANQGSEA come from the germline V gene. CDR3 nucleotide sequence: TGCAGCGTTGAGGCAGCCCTCGGTGGTAGCGGGCCCACAGATACGCAGTATTTT. Protein: CSVEAALGGSGPTDTQYF.

The CDR3 sequence: CASSVATGDYGYTF. The CDR3 DNA sequence: TGTGCCAGCAGCGTAGCCACAGGGGACTATGGCTACACCTTC. This chain connects TRBV9 to TRBJ1-2; 7 bases map to TRBD1. J was trimmed by 3 bases and V by 0 bases; bases with no gene match: 2. CDR3 length: 14 residues. CDR1 SGDLS and CDR2 YYNGEE come from the germline V gene.

This chain joins TRBV4-1 and TRBJ2-2, with 10 bases fitting TRBD1. Germline values: CDR1 MGHRA, CDR2 YSYEKL. The CDR3 has 16 residues. Losses at the gene ends were 2 bases for V and 6 bases for J; bases not matched to a gene: 6. CDR3 amino acids: CASSQTTGGFSGELFF. For the CDR3, the DNA is TGCGCCAGCAGCCAAACGACAGGGGGCTTTTCCGGGGAGCTGTTTTTT.